This T cell receptor beta chain is drawn from a study of shared clonotypes between healthy human individuals. Study as a whole: The people who gave samples were two women and a few men aged 18 to 49. Study findings and constraints: Among the subsets, naive ones generally showed larger estimated richness than memory ones.

Researchers ran the assay at a deep level. The data were produced by immunoSEQ multiplex PCR, yet TCRdb's version contains in-frame clones alone and is incomplete. The sample shows 2,500,000 or so clones, around nine tenths of them seen only once. V gave up 5 bases and J gave up 9 bases; unmatched junction bases: 15. This CDR3 is 16 amino acids long. The germline CDR1 and CDR2 sequences are LNHDA and SQIVND (reference sequence). As regards this clone: The antigen remains unidentified.

The chain carries TRBV19 and TRBJ1-5; 8 bases match TRBD1. The sequence was collected from a man younger than 35 in good health. Specimen: naive CD4+ T cells sorted from blood. Indicated subset: CD45RA+ positively selected. The CDR3 reads CASSPQTTGARMPQHF. DNA for the CDR3: TGTGCCAGTAGTCCCCAGACGACAGGGGCTCGGATGCCCCAGCATTTT.